These 25 T cell receptor beta chains share one sample of origin, sequenced in a study of blood T cell repertoires in COVID-19. The repertoire was sequenced with immunoSEQ multiplex PCR; TCRdb's copy has only in-frame clones and lacks some. The sample has nearly 350,000 clones; more than 75% are singletons. Sequenced: PBMCs or T cells enriched from blood (not recorded which). All receptors derive from a woman aged 25 to 39 who had recovered from COVID-19.

This chain joins TRBV10-3 and TRBJ1-5, with D maybe TRBD1 (6 bases). V was clipped by 10 bases and J by 4 bases, with 14 bases between them. The germline V gene has CDR1 ENHRY and CDR2 SYGVKD. This CDR3 has 13 residues. The CDR3 DNA is TGTGCCACCCACGGGGGGCTGAATCAGCCCCAGCATTTT. This codes for CATHGGLNQPQHF.

The chain employs TRBV7-2 and TRBJ1-2, with 7 bases lining up with TRBD1. The CDR3 covers 15 residues. Trimming cost V 11 bases and J 7 bases; bases outside gene matches: 19. Germline V lookup: CDR1 SGHTA, CDR2 FQGNSA. In DNA form, the CDR3 reads TGTGCCGGCGCCAGAAGAGGGGGCTCCGTCGGTGGCTACACCTTC. Translated, it gives CAGARRGGSVGGYTF.

This clone was observed a handful of times. The gene calls are TRBV2 and TRBJ2-2; possibly TRBD1 for D (6 bases). The CDR3 covers 14 residues. CDR1 is SNHLY and CDR2 is FYNNEI in the germline V gene. V was cut by 5 bases and J by 1 base, with 8 bases left in between. In nucleotides, the CDR3 is TGTGCCAGCAGTTCCAGGGGGAACACCGGGGAGCTGTTTTTT. Translated, it gives CASSSRGNTGELFF.

The chain carries TRBV30 and TRBJ1-1; D is undetermined. Trimming stripped 1 base from V and 7 bases from J, with 13 bases between. Germline V lookup: CDR1 GTSNPN, CDR2 SVGIG (reference sequence). The CDR3 extends over 13 amino acids. The CDR3 DNA reads TGTGCCTGGAGTGCGACATCTCCCTATGAAGCTTTCTTT. Protein product: CAWSATSPYEAFF. Filled out from reference TRBV30 and TRBJ1-1, the complete variable domain reads SQTIHQWPATLVQPVGSPLSLECTVEGTSNPNLYWYRQAAGRGLQLLFYSVGIGQISSEVPQNLSASRPQDRQFILSSKKLLLSDSGFYLCAWSATSPYEAFFGQGTRLTVV.

This clone was seen only a few times. This rearrangement joins TRBV19 to TRBJ1-6; D unresolved. Germline CDR1 and CDR2: LNHDA and SQIVND (reference sequence). The germline V and J ends were trimmed by 5 bases and 6 bases, with 8 bases remaining between them. The CDR3 has 13 amino acids. The CDR3 sequence: CASSEGGNSPLHF. CDR3 in DNA: TGTGCCAGTAGTGAGGGAGGTAATTCACCCCTCCACTTT.

The chain recombines TRBV6-1 with TRBJ1-5, with D possibly TRBD1 on 5 matching bases. Trimming removed 2 bases from V and 11 bases from J, with 16 bases in between. From germline, CDR1 is MNHNS and CDR2 SASEGT. This CDR3 is built from 14 residues. As DNA, the CDR3 is TGTGCCAGCAGTGAACAAATGGAAGCAGGGTCCCAGCATTTT. Residues: CASSEQMEAGSQHF.

V is TRBV12-2 and J is TRBJ2-5; the table calls TRBD1, which could not be checked here. TRBV12-2 is a documented pseudogene. The CDR3 has 18 amino acids. The CDR3 DNA follows: TGTGCAAGTCGCTTAGCGCCCGAGAGCGGACAGGGAGGAGAGACCCAGTACTTC. Its translation: CASRLAPESGQGGETQYF.

The rearrangement joins TRBV5-6 to TRBJ1-1, with a possible D match to TRBD1 (5 bases). The V gene lost 4 bases and the J gene lost 0 bases, with 16 bases spanning the gap. Germline V CDR1 and CDR2: SGHDT, YYEEEE. CDR3 size: 16 residues. CDR3 nucleotide sequence: TGTGCCAGCAGCAGCGGGACCCTGTTACTGAACACTGAAGCTTTCTTT. Translating gives CASSSGTLLLNTEAFF. The variable domain in full, completed from reference TRBV5-6 and TRBJ1-1, reads DAGVTQSPTHLIKTRGQQVTLRCSPKSGHDTVSWYQQALGQGPQFIFQYYEEEERQRGNFPDRFSGHQFPNYSSELNVNALLLGDSALYLCASSSGTLLLNTEAFFGQGTRLTVV.

The chain employs TRBV29-1 and TRBJ2-3; 16 positions match TRBD2. The CDR3 has 14 residues. The germline V gene has CDR1 SQVTM and CDR2 ANQGSEA. The ends lost 7 bases at V and 4 bases at J; junction bases unmatched: 2. The CDR3 is CSAGTSGGADTQYF. The CDR3 DNA follows: TGCAGCGCAGGGACTAGCGGGGGGGCAGATACGCAGTATTTT.

The J gene is TRBJ1-2, the V gene TRBV15; TRBD1 might be the D (6 bases). This CDR3 comprises 16 residues. V dropped 4 bases and J dropped 2 bases, with 17 bases sitting between them. CDR1 is LNHNV, CDR2 YYDKDF, per germline (reference sequence). The CDR3 coding sequence is TGTGCCACCAGCAATGGTAACAGGGTTGAAAACTATGGCTACACCTTC. Its protein product is CATSNGNRVENYGYTF.

This clone was detected only once. J is TRBJ2-1 and V is TRBV7-2; TRBD2 aligns across 9 bases. The V gene's germline CDR1 is SGHTA and CDR2 FQGNSA. The CDR3 totals 15 residues. The V segment lost 5 bases and the J segment 8 bases; nucleotides outside the gene matches: 10. The CDR3 region is CASSNHGGGAYEQFF. The CDR3 DNA follows: TGTGCCAGCAGCAACCACGGCGGGGGGGCATATGAGCAGTTCTTC.

The V call is TRBV12-3 or TRBV12-4, the J call TRBJ2-3, with 12 bases fitting TRBD2. Trimming at V came to 8 bases and at J to 6 bases, leaving 3 bases not matched to a gene. CDR3 length: 13 amino acids. CDR3 in amino acids: CASLAGGPDTQYF. The CDR3 DNA is TGTGCCAGCCTAGCGGGGGGGCCGGATACGCAGTATTTT.

This chain uses TRBV19 with TRBJ2-5; tentative D call: TRBD2 (5 bases). V was trimmed by 3 bases and J by 5 bases, leaving 19 bases between them. Germline V lookup: CDR1 LNHDA, CDR2 SQIVND (reference sequence). This CDR3 is built from 16 residues. The CDR3 DNA is TGTGCCAGTAGTATGGTGGCGGTGTTTGGGGAGGAGACCCAGTACTTC. Protein: CASSMVAVFGEETQYF.

The sample holds one count of this clone. The chain has TRBV11-1 and TRBJ1-1; maybe TRBD1 (5 bases). Trimming took off 5 bases at V and 1 base at J, with 11 bases between the two ends. Germline values: CDR1 SGHAT, CDR2 FQDESV (reference sequence). The CDR3 runs to 14 residues. CDR3 DNA: TGTGCCAGCAGCACACAGGTGCCGAACACTGAAGCTTTCTTT. This translates into CASSTQVPNTEAFF.

This chain joins TRBV2 and TRBJ1-5; maybe TRBD1 (6 bases). This CDR3 spans 13 amino acids. Deletions cut 1 base from V and 13 bases from J, with 14 bases between. CDR1 is SNHLY and CDR2 is FYNNEI in the germline V gene. The CDR3 coding sequence is TGTGCCAGCAGTGAAGGGGATGGCAGGGGACAGCATTTT. Encoded protein: CASSEGDGRGQHF.

V gene TRBV3-1 (or the pseudogene TRBV3-2) combines with J gene TRBJ2-3, with TRBD2 matching 8 bases. The CDR3 spans 16 residues. V lost 5 bases, J lost 1 base, and 8 bases stayed unmatched. CDR1 is LGHDT and CDR2 is YNNKEL in the germline V gene (reference sequence). The DNA of the CDR3 is TGTGCCAGCAGCGAGGCCCGGGGGGGGTGCACAGATACGCAGTATTTT. Translation gives CASSEARGGCTDTQYF.

In DNA, the CDR3 is TGTGCCAGCAGCTTAGAGGGCGGGAAGACCCAGTACTTC. This gives the protein CASSLEGGKTQYF. This chain joins TRBV7-7 and TRBJ2-5; the D gene is possibly TRBD2 (6 bases). V was trimmed by 1 base and J by 6 bases, leaving 9 bases between them. The CDR3 spans 13 residues. The V gene's germline CDR1 is SSHAT and CDR2 FNYEAQ (reference sequence).

This clone has just a few counts. The chain combines TRBV6-6 with TRBJ1-5, with 7 bases that match TRBD1. Germline V lookup: CDR1 MNHNY, CDR2 SVGAGI (reference sequence). J gave up 12 bases and V 5 bases, and 7 bases lay outside the gene matches. This CDR3 spans 12 amino acids. CDR3 region: CASSGPQGGQHF. The DNA of the CDR3 is TGTGCCAGCAGTGGACCGCAGGGGGGCCAGCATTTT.

In DNA form, the CDR3 reads TGCGCCAGCAGCCACATGGACGGGAGCTCCTACGAGCAGTACTTC. Its translation is CASSHMDGSSYEQYF. This chain uses TRBV4-1 with TRBJ2-7; a weak D match, TRBD2 (6 bases). Germline V lookup: CDR1 MGHRA, CDR2 YSYEKL. The CDR3 has 15 residues. V was clipped by 3 bases and J by 0 bases, with 12 bases between them.

The rearrangement uses TRBV5-4 and TRBJ1-2, with TRBD1 matching over 9 bases. CDR3 length equals 15 residues. With 0 bases clipped from V and 4 bases from J, the junction kept 4 bases outside the gene matches. Germline CDR1 is SGHNT and CDR2 is YYREEE (reference sequence). In DNA form, the CDR3 reads TGTGCCAGCAGCTTGGGACAGGGGGACCCCTATGGCTACACCTTC. Translating it yields CASSLGQGDPYGYTF. The full variable domain, in which reference TRBV5-4 and TRBJ1-2 provide the parts outside the CDR3, is ETGVTQSPTHLIKTRGQQVTLRCSSQSGHNTVSWYQQALGQGPQFIFQYYREEENGRGNFPPRFSGLQFPNYSSELNVNALELDDSALYLCASSLGQGDPYGYTFGSGTRLTVV.

The chain is built from TRBV24-1 and TRBJ2-5; 9 bases agree with TRBD1. The CDR3 length is 15 residues. With V trimmed by 3 bases and J by 1 base, 2 bases remained unmatched. From germline, CDR1 is KGHDR and CDR2 SFDVKD. The CDR3 loop reads CATSDQTGGQETQYF. The CDR3 nucleotides read TGTGCCACCAGTGATCAGACAGGGGGCCAAGAGACCCAGTACTTC.

This sequence joins TRBV10-3 and TRBJ1-1; TRBD1 might be the D (5 bases). The CDR3 is made up of 14 amino acids. CDR1 and CDR2 from the germline V gene are ENHRY and SYGVKD. V shed 0 bases and J shed 1 base, with 6 bases lying between them. The CDR3 reads CAISESGGNTEAFF. The CDR3 DNA sequence: TGTGCCATCAGTGAGTCGGGGGGGAACACTGAAGCTTTCTTT.

The chain recombines TRBV29-1 with TRBJ2-6; maybe TRBD2 (6 bases). CDR3 length: 16 amino acids. Trimming stripped 4 bases from V and 0 bases from J, with 13 bases between. Per germline, CDR1 SQVTM and CDR2 ANQGSEA. As DNA, the CDR3 is TGCAGCGTTGCCGGGGACTTCCGCTCTGGGGCCAACGTCCTGACTTTC. It codes for CSVAGDFRSGANVLTF.

This clone was counted only a few times. The chain uses TRBV2 and TRBJ1-4; TRBD1 agrees at 7 bases. This CDR3 is built from 17 residues. CDR1 is SNHLY and CDR2 is FYNNEI in the germline V gene. V gave up 5 bases and J gave up 4 bases; unmatched junction bases: 13. DNA for the CDR3: TGTGCCAGCAGTCCTCTGACAGGGCTTACCCTTAATGAAAAACTGTTTTTT. Protein: CASSPLTGLTLNEKLFF.

The V and J genes are TRBV11-3 and TRBJ2-1, with 12 bases that match TRBD2. The V and J ends lost 5 bases and 4 bases, in that order; junction bases with no gene match: 3. Germline V lookup: CDR1 SGHNT, CDR2 YENEEA. CDR3 length: 15 residues. CDR3 coding DNA: TGTGCCAGCAGCGCGACTAGCGGGAGTTACAATGAGCAGTTCTTC. Residues: CASSATSGSYNEQFF.